Below, 27 T cell receptor beta chains from the same sample are listed, as sequenced in a study of blood T cell repertoires in COVID-19. The method was immunoSEQ multiplex PCR; TCRdb's version includes in-frame clones alone and lacks a portion of them. The data show 150,000 to 200,000 clones, 80% to 90% seen once. Sequencing was done on a sample of PBMCs or T cells enriched from blood (not recorded which). All receptors come from a man aged 45-65 years who had recovered from COVID-19.

The chain has TRBV14 and TRBJ2-5; 12 positions agree with TRBD2. CDR1 and CDR2 from the germline V gene are SGHDN and FVKESK. V gave up 3 bases and J gave up 3 bases; unmatched junction bases: 2. The CDR3 extends over 15 amino acids. The CDR3 is CASSHWTSGKETQYF. In DNA, the CDR3 is TGTGCCAGCAGCCACTGGACTAGCGGGAAAGAGACCCAGTACTTC.

The chain links TRBV20-1 to TRBJ1-5; TRBD1 matches 9 bases. The germline V gene has CDR1 DFQATT and CDR2 SNEGSKA (reference sequence). This CDR3 is built from 14 residues. Germline trimming cut 3 bases from V and 6 bases from J; bases unmatched to any gene: 6. CDR3 bases: TGCAGTGCTAGTTTGGGACAGGGACGTCAGCCCCAGCATTTT. Translated, it gives CSASLGQGRQPQHF.

The rearrangement joins TRBV18 to TRBJ2-7; D ambiguous. Germline CDR1 KGHSH, CDR2 LQKENI. The V end was cut by 2 bases, the J end by 3 bases, with 5 bases between. This CDR3 comprises 12 residues. The CDR3 bases are TGTGCCAGCTCACCAGCCAGCTACGAGCAGTACTTC. It translates to CASSPASYEQYF.

This chain joins TRBV6-1 and TRBJ1-6; no firm D call. V shed 3 bases and J shed 7 bases, with 13 bases lying between them. The CDR3 totals 15 residues. The germline gives CDR1 MNHNS, CDR2 SASEGT. Written as DNA, the CDR3 is TGTGCCAGCAGTGACGGAGACCCCCAGAATTCACCCCTCCACTTT. Amino acids: CASSDGDPQNSPLHF.

This clone has only a few counts. The chain carries TRBV6-5 and TRBJ1-2, with a tentative D call TRBD1 (5 bases). The CDR3 has 14 amino acids. Per germline, CDR1 MNHEY and CDR2 SVGAGI. V shed 6 bases and J shed 8 bases, with 19 bases lying between them. The CDR3 here is CASSLTDGVYGYTF. The CDR3 DNA is TGTGCCAGCAGCTTGACAGATGGGGTTTACGGCTACACCTTC.

The rearrangement links TRBV10-2 to TRBJ2-5, with TRBD2 as a possible D gene (7 bases). The CDR3 length is 15 residues. V was cut by 2 bases and J by 2 bases, with 12 bases left in between. Germline V CDR1 and CDR2: WSHSY, SAAADI. CDR3 in DNA: TGCGCCAGCAGTGAGGGGGGGGCCTTACAAGAGACCCAGTACTTC. It encodes CASSEGGALQETQYF.

V gene TRBV11-1 combines with J gene TRBJ1-2, with 11 bases identical to TRBD1. The CDR3 consists of 15 residues. Trimming at V came to 5 bases and at J to 4 bases, leaving 6 bases not matched to a gene. The germline gives CDR1 SGHAT, CDR2 FQDESV (reference sequence). The CDR3 DNA sequence: TGTGCCAGCAGCCCGGGACAGGGGGAGACCTATGGCTACACCTTC. This gives the protein CASSPGQGETYGYTF.

This clone was observed a few times. J is TRBJ1-1 and V is TRBV19; 10 bases are shared with TRBD1. Germline-derived CDR1 and CDR2 are LNHDA and SQIVND (reference sequence). This CDR3 contains 15 residues. With V trimmed by 5 bases and J by 1 base, 4 bases remained unmatched. CDR3 in DNA: TGTGCCAGTAGTCCCTGGACAGGGGGGAACACTGAAGCTTTCTTT. It encodes CASSPWTGGNTEAFF.

DNA for the CDR3: TGCGCCAGCAGTGAGGTGGGAGCGGGGGGCTACAATGAGCAGTTCTTC. This sequence encodes CASSEVGAGGYNEQFF. The chain is built from TRBV10-1 and TRBJ2-1; 9 nucleotides agree with TRBD2. The CDR3 spans 16 residues. Losses at the gene ends were 2 bases for V and 3 bases for J; bases not matched to a gene: 5. CDR1 WNHNN and CDR2 SYGVQD come from the germline V gene (reference sequence).

This chain joins TRBV6-1 and TRBJ1-1, with no clear D. The CDR3 consists of 15 residues. CDR1 MNHNS and CDR2 SASEGT come from the germline V gene. V shed 3 bases and J shed 1 base, with 12 bases lying between them. The CDR3 reads CASSDTGAPNTEAFF. CDR3 nucleotides: TGTGCCAGCAGTGACACGGGAGCACCGAACACTGAAGCTTTCTTT.

The genes are TRBV5-1 and TRBJ2-3; 8 nucleotides align to TRBD1. The length of the CDR3 is 16 residues. Losses at the gene ends were 0 bases for V and 1 base for J; bases not matched to a gene: 4. Germline V gives CDR1 SGHRS, CDR2 YFSETQ. CDR3 sequence reads: CASSLAPGQGTDTQYF. The CDR3 DNA sequence: TGCGCCAGCAGCTTGGCACCGGGACAGGGCACAGATACGCAGTATTTT.

The count of this clone is one. The rearrangement uses TRBV5-5 and TRBJ1-6; the match to TRBD1 covers 9 bases. Germline V gene lookup returns CDR1 SGHKS and CDR2 YYEKEE (reference sequence). J was trimmed by 5 bases and V by 4 bases; bases with no gene match: 4. The CDR3 totals 15 residues. This chain's CDR3 is CASSPGQGNNSPLHF. The DNA for the CDR3 is TGTGCCAGCAGCCCGGGACAGGGAAATAATTCACCCCTCCACTTT. Together with reference TRBV5-5 and TRBJ1-6, the CDR3 gives the full variable domain: DAGVTQSPTHLIKTRGQQVTLRCSPISGHKSVSWYQQVLGQGPQFIFQYYEKEERGRGNFPDRFSARQFPNYSSELNVNALLLGDSALYLCASSPGQGNNSPLHFGNGTRLTVT.

The chain combines TRBV30 with TRBJ1-5; TRBD1 is a possible D gene (6 bases). Trimming took 1 base from V and 4 from J, leaving 8 bases between them. This CDR3 is 13 amino acids long. Germline V CDR1 and CDR2: GTSNPN, SVGIG (reference sequence). The CDR3 bases are TGTGCCTGGAGTGAGGGGGGGAATCAGCCCCAGCATTTT. Its translation: CAWSEGGNQPQHF.

This chain joins TRBV5-3 and TRBJ1-6; TRBD1 matches 7 bases. TRBV5-3 qualifies as an ORF whose function is uncertain. The V gene end was trimmed by 5 bases and the J gene end by 3 bases; junction bases not matched to a gene: 8. There are 16 residues in the CDR3. CDR3 sequence: CARRDYRGYYNSPLHF. CDR3 nucleotides: TGTGCCAGAAGGGACTACAGGGGTTACTATAATTCACCCCTCCACTTT.

The genes are TRBV2 and TRBJ1-5, with 7 bases matching TRBD1. The CDR3 contains 16 residues. Germline lookup yields CDR1 SNHLY and CDR2 FYNNEI. Trimming took 4 bases from V and 3 from J; bases not matched to a gene: 9. The CDR3 bases are TGTGCCAGCAGTGCTAAGGGACAGCTCCCCAATCAGCCCCAGCATTTT. This sequence encodes CASSAKGQLPNQPQHF.

The rearrangement links TRBV2 to TRBJ2-6; D is possibly TRBD2 (5 bases). The CDR3 spans 15 residues. CDR1 and CDR2 (germline): SNHLY, FYNNEI. Trimming removed 6 bases from V and 3 bases from J, with 12 bases in between. In DNA form, the CDR3 reads TGTGCCAGCAGACGACAAGAGGGTGGGGCCAACGTCCTGACTTTC. The encoded protein is CASRRQEGGANVLTF.

The V and J genes are TRBV9 and TRBJ1-1; 9 bases line up with TRBD1. V was clipped by 4 bases and J by 2 bases; unmatched bases: 6. The CDR3 extends over 15 amino acids. The V gene's germline CDR1 is SGDLS and CDR2 YYNGEE. The CDR3 DNA is TGTGCCAGCAGCCGGGGGGGACAGGGAAACACTGAAGCTTTCTTT. Translated, it gives CASSRGGQGNTEAFF.

The rearrangement joins TRBV11-3 to TRBJ2-2, with 7 positions matching TRBD1. Germline V lookup: CDR1 SGHNT, CDR2 YENEEA. This CDR3 is built from 16 residues. Germline trimming cut 5 bases from V and 0 bases from J; bases unmatched to any gene: 6. Written as DNA, the CDR3 is TGTGCCAGCAGCCTTAGGGACAGCGCGAACACCGGGGAGCTGTTTTTT. It is translated as CASSLRDSANTGELFF.

The V call is TRBV24-1, the J call TRBJ1-5; TRBD1 matches 8 bases. Germline values: CDR1 KGHDR, CDR2 SFDVKD. Germline trimming cut 4 bases from V and 3 bases from J; bases unmatched to any gene: 1. The CDR3 length is 14 residues. The CDR3: CATSEGQDNQPQHF. The CDR3 DNA follows: TGTGCCACCAGTGAGGGACAGGACAATCAGCCCCAGCATTTT.

This sequence joins TRBV5-6 and TRBJ1-6; the match to TRBD1 covers 8 bases. The length of the CDR3 is 15 residues. CDR1 is SGHDT and CDR2 is YYEEEE in the germline V gene. Losses at the gene ends were 3 bases for V and 11 bases for J; bases not matched to a gene: 10. This CDR3 is CASSSATGVNAPLHF. In DNA form, the CDR3 reads TGTGCCAGCAGCTCAGCGACAGGGGTAAACGCACCCCTCCACTTT.

This chain joins TRBV7-9 and TRBJ1-5; possibly TRBD1 for D (6 bases). This CDR3 contains 16 residues. Deletions cut 1 base from V and 2 bases from J, with 12 bases between. Germline CDR1 SEHNR, CDR2 FQNEAQ (reference sequence). The CDR3 loop is CASSLVVQGGNQPQHF. Here the CDR3 DNA reads TGTGCCAGCAGCTTAGTGGTACAGGGCGGCAATCAGCCCCAGCATTTT.

The chain has TRBV11-2 and TRBJ2-5, with D tentatively TRBD2 (7 bases). CDR1 is SGHAT, CDR2 FQNNGV, per germline. This CDR3 region has 15 residues. The V end lost 4 bases, the J end lost 4 bases, and 16 bases lay between the germline ends. CDR3 coding DNA: TGTGCCAGCAGCTCGCCCGGGGGGCAGGGAGAGACCCAGTACTTC. This translates into CASSSPGGQGETQYF.

The CDR3 DNA reads as TGTGCCAGCAGCCCCTCCAGTGGCAGATTGAACACTGAAGCTTTCTTT. Translated: CASSPSSGRLNTEAFF. This chain uses TRBV11-2 with TRBJ1-1, with D unresolved. Germline CDR1 reads SGHAT; CDR2 reads FQNNGV. CDR3 length: 16 amino acids. Trimming cost V 5 bases and J 0 bases, with 16 bases left between them.

V and J are TRBV11-3 and TRBJ2-7, with D unclear. CDR3 size: 14 residues. Germline V gene lookup returns CDR1 SGHNT and CDR2 YENEEA. Trimming cost V 0 bases and J 2 bases, with 8 bases left between them. CDR3 protein: CASSLEAETYEQYF. DNA of the CDR3: TGTGCCAGCAGCTTAGAAGCCGAGACCTACGAGCAGTACTTC.

The chain uses TRBV19 and TRBJ1-4; tentatively, D is TRBD1 (6 bases). CDR1 and CDR2 from the germline V gene are LNHDA and SQIVND (reference sequence). V lost 6 bases and J 7 bases, leaving 15 bases between the germline ends. The CDR3 is made up of 14 amino acids. CDR3 in DNA: TGTGCCAGTAGCATTCAGGGGAACCGTGAAAAACTGTTTTTT. Translating it yields CASSIQGNREKLFF. Using reference TRBV19 and TRBJ1-4 for the parts outside the CDR3, the full variable domain is DGGITQSPKYLFRKEGQNVTLSCEQNLNHDAMYWYRQDPGQGLRLIYYSQIVNDFQKGDIAEGYSVSREKKESFPLTVTSAQKNPTAFYLCASSIQGNREKLFFGSGTQLSVL.

This clone was picked up one time. This sequence joins TRBV27 and TRBJ2-1, with D maybe TRBD1 (7 bases). The CDR3 runs to 16 residues. Germline CDR1 MNHEY, CDR2 SMNVEV (reference sequence). V lost 1 base and J lost 4, with 14 bases in between. The DNA of the CDR3 is TGTGCCAGCAGTTTATTTCAGGGGGACTCTTACAATGAGCAGTTCTTC. It specifies CASSLFQGDSYNEQFF.

The genes are TRBV11-2 and TRBJ1-1; D possibly corresponds to TRBD1 (6 bases). The length of the CDR3 is 14 residues. Deletions cut 2 bases from V and 3 bases from J, with 10 bases between. Per the germline V gene, CDR1 is SGHAT and CDR2 is FQNNGV. CDR3 nucleotides: TGTGCCAGCAGCTTACAGGGGTTTGACACTGAAGCTTTCTTT. Its protein product is CASSLQGFDTEAFF.